One T cell receptor (beta chain) is described in this entry. A library of TCRbeta sequences, prepared with unique molecular identifiers, was generated. TCRdb fed the PCR reads into MiXCR, producing one record per CDR3 protein. The top ten hold 4.5% to 7% of the sample, which has 440,000 or so distinct CDR3 sequences, 11% seen once. This CDR3 spans 14 amino acids. CDR1 ENHRY and CDR2 SYGVKD come from the germline V gene. Trimming at V came to 4 bases and at J to 2 bases, leaving 1 base not matched to a gene. The data belong to a study of T-cell reconstitution after alpha-beta-depleted transplantation in children.

This chain joins TRBV10-3 and TRBJ2-7, with TRBD2 identical over 11 bases. Sequencing used PBMCs from the stem cell graft donor, obtained from the stem cell graft. This TCR derives from a human donor who donated a stem cell graft to a child with acute myeloid leukemia. CDR3 nucleotides: TGTGCCATCAGTGTACTAGCGGGGGCCTACGAGCAGTACTTC. It is translated as CAISVLAGAYEQYF.